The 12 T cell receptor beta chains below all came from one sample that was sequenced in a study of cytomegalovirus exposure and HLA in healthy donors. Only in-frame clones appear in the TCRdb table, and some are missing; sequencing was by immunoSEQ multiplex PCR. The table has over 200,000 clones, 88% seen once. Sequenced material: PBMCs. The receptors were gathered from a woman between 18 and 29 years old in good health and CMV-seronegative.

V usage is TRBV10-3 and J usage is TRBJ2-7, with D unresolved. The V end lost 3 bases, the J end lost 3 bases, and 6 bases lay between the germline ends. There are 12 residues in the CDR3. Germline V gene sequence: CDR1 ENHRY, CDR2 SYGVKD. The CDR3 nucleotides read TGTGCCATCAGTGACGAGAACTACGAGCAGTACTTC. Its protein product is CAISDENYEQYF.

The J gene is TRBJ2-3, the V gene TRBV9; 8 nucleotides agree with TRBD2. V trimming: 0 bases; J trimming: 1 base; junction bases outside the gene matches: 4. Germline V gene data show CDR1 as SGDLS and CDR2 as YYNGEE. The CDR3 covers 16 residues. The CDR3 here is CASSVAGGPRTDTQYF. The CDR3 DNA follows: TGTGCCAGCAGCGTAGCGGGAGGGCCACGCACAGATACGCAGTATTTT.

Written as DNA, the CDR3 is TGTGCCACCAGCAGAGATTCCACGGCGGGACCCTACGAGCAGTACTTC. Protein sequence: CATSRDSTAGPYEQYF. The rearrangement joins TRBV15 to TRBJ2-7; a weak D match, TRBD2 (6 bases). This CDR3 spans 16 amino acids. Trimming removed 0 bases from V and 2 bases from J, with 14 bases in between. Per the germline V gene, CDR1 is LNHNV and CDR2 is YYDKDF (reference sequence).

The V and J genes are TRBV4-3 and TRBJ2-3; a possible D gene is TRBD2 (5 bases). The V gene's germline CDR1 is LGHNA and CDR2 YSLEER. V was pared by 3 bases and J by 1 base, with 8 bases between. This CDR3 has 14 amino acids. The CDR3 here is CASSQVRGTDTQYF. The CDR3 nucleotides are TGCGCCAGCAGCCAGGTGCGGGGCACAGATACGCAGTATTTT.

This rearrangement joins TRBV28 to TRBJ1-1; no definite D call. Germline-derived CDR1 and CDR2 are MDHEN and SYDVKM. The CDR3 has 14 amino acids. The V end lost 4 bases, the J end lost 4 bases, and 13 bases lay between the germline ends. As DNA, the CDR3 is TGTGCCAGCAGTTCAGATATCCCCCCCACTGAAGCTTTCTTT. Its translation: CASSSDIPPTEAFF.

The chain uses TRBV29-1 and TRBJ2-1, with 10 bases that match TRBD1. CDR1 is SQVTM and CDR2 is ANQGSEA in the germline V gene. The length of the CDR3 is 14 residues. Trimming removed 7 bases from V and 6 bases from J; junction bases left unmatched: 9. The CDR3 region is CSAALGQGVNEQFF. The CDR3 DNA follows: TGCAGCGCCGCCCTTGGACAGGGGGTCAATGAGCAGTTCTTC.

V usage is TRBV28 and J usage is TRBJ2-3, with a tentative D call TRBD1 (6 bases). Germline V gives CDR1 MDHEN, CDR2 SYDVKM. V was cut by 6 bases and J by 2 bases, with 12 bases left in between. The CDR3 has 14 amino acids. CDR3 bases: TGTGCCAGCAGCAGGGGTTCTGTCACAGATACGCAGTATTTT. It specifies CASSRGSVTDTQYF. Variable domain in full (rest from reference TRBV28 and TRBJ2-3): DVKVTQSSRYLVKRTGEKVFLECVQDMDHENMFWYRQDPGLGLRLIYFSYDVKMKEKGDIPEGYSVSREKKERFSLILESASTNQTSMYLCASSRGSVTDTQYFGPGTRLTVL.

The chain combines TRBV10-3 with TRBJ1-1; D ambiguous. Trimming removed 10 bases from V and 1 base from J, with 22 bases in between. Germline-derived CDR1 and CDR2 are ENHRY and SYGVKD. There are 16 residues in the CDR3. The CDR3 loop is CATDTQNKRGNTEAFF. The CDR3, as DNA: TGTGCCACAGATACCCAAAATAAGCGGGGGAACACTGAAGCTTTCTTT.

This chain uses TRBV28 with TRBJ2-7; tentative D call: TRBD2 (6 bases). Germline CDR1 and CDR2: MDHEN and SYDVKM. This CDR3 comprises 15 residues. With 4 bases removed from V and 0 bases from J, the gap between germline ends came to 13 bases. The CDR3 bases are TGTGCCAGCAGTTCGGGACTCTTTTCCTCCTACGAGCAGTACTTC. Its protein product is CASSSGLFSSYEQYF.

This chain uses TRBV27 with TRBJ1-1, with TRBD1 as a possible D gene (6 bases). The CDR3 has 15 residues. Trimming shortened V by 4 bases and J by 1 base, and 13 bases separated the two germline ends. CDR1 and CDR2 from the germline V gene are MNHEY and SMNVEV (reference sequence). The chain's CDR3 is CASSWFQGTNTEAFF. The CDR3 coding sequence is TGTGCCAGCAGTTGGTTCCAGGGGACGAACACTGAAGCTTTCTTT.

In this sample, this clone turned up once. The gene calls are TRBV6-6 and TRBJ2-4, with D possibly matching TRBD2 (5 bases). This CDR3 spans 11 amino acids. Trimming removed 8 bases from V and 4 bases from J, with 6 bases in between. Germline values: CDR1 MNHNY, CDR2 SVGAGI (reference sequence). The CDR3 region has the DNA TGTGCCAGCGGAGGAAAAAACATTCAGTACTTC. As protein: CASGGKNIQYF.

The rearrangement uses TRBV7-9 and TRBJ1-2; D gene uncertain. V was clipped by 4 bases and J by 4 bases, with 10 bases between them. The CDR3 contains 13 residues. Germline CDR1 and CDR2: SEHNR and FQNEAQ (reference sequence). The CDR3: CASSSPGIYGYTF. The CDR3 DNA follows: TGTGCCAGCAGCTCCCCGGGAATCTATGGCTACACCTTC.